This T cell receptor (beta chain) was profiled in a study of Ad26.COV2.S vaccination and SARS-CoV-2 variants. Broader study findings: Comparable non-spike TCR breadth was observed in vaccine and placebo recipients.

V was cut by 0 bases and J by 6 bases, with 12 bases left in between. Per the germline V gene, CDR1 is LNHNV and CDR2 is YYDKDF (reference sequence). This CDR3 contains 15 residues. As to this clone: Its matching antigen is unknown.

The repertoire was sequenced with immunoSEQ multiplex PCR; TCRdb's copy has only in-frame clones and lacks some. The table has roughly 150,000 clones, about nine tenths seen once; the top ten hold about 5%. The sequence was collected from a human donor who had recovered from COVID-19. Sequencing used peripheral blood, obtained after recovery from COVID-19. This chain connects TRBV15 to TRBJ1-5; D is perhaps TRBD1 (5 bases). The CDR3 bases are TGTGCCACCAGCAGAGATCGGCAGGGTTTTCAGCCCCAGCATTTT. Translating it yields CATSRDRQGFQPQHF.